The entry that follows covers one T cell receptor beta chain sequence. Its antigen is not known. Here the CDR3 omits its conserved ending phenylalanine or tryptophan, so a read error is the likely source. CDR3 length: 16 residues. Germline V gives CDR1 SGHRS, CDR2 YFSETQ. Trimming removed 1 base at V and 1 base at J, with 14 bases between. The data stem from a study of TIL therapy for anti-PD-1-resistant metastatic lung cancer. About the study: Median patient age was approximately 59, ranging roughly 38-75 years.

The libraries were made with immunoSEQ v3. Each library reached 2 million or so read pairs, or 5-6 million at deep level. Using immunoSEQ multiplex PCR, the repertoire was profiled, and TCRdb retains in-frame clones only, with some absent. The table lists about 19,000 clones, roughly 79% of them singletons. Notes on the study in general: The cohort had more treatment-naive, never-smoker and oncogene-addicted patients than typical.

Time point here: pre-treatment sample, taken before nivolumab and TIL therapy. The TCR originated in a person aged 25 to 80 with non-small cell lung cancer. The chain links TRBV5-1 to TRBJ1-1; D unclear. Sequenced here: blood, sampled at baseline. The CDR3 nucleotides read TGCGCCAGCAGCTTGCACGGCCCCAGACAGAACACTGAAGCTTTCCTT. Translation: CASSLHGPRQNTEAFL.